This passage covers 26 T cell receptor beta chains from one sample sequenced in a study of blood T cell repertoires in COVID-19. The assay was immunoSEQ multiplex PCR, and TCRdb's table has in-frame clones only and misses some. Found here are approximately 400,000 clones, around 86% of them singletons; the top ten hold approximately 4.7%. The specimen was PBMCs or T cells enriched from blood (not recorded which). Source of these receptors: a woman in her 50s who had recovered from COVID-19.

There are a few counts of this clone. The V call is TRBV6-5, the J call TRBJ1-3; D gene ambiguous. This CDR3 is built from 11 residues. Germline V gives CDR1 MNHEY, CDR2 SVGAGI. The DNA for the CDR3 is TGTGCAATCTCCAGGGGAAACACCATATATTTT. This encodes CAISRGNTIYF.

The CDR3 coding sequence is TGTGCCAGCAGCTTGGAGACTAGACTGGAGACCCAGTACTTC. Translation: CASSLETRLETQYF. The gene calls are TRBV5-4 and TRBJ2-5; D might be TRBD2 (6 bases). With 0 bases removed from V and 5 bases from J, the gap between germline ends came to 11 bases. The CDR3 has 14 residues. CDR1 is SGHNT and CDR2 is YYREEE in the germline V gene (reference sequence).

The chain uses TRBV3-1 (or the pseudogene TRBV3-2) and TRBJ1-4, with TRBD1 matching over 9 bases. Trimming at V came to 3 bases and at J to 2 bases, leaving 10 bases not matched to a gene. Germline CDR1 LGHDT, CDR2 YNNKEL (reference sequence). The CDR3 is 18 amino acids. The CDR3 sequence: CASSHPQGQGVTNEKLFF. The CDR3 bases are TGTGCCAGCAGCCACCCCCAGGGACAGGGTGTCACTAATGAAAAACTGTTTTTT.

J is TRBJ1-5 and V is TRBV28, with 7 bases lining up with TRBD1. The CDR3 runs 15 residues. The germline gives CDR1 MDHEN, CDR2 SYDVKM. Unmatched junction bases numbered 4, after V lost 3 bases and J lost 2 bases. The CDR3 reads CASSLGTVGNQPQHF. The CDR3 DNA follows: TGTGCCAGCAGTTTGGGGACAGTCGGCAATCAGCCCCAGCATTTT.

The chain joins TRBV9 to TRBJ1-2; a possible D gene is TRBD1 (6 bases). This CDR3 comprises 14 residues. V was cut by 0 bases and J by 8 bases, with 14 bases left in between. Germline V lookup: CDR1 SGDLS, CDR2 YYNGEE. The CDR3 sequence: CASSVGAGDYGYTF. The CDR3 DNA is TGTGCCAGCAGCGTAGGAGCAGGGGATTACGGCTACACCTTC. The entire variable domain, with the rest obtained from reference TRBV9 and TRBJ1-2, is as follows: DSGVTQTPKHLITATGQRVTLRCSPRSGDLSVYWYQQSLDQGLQFLIQYYNGEERAKGNILERFSAQQFPDLHSELNLSSLELGDSALYFCASSVGAGDYGYTFGSGTRLTVV.

The V and J genes are TRBV5-1 and TRBJ2-7; 10 nucleotides align to TRBD2. Germline assignment: CDR1 SGHRS and CDR2 YFSETQ. Trimming removed 0 bases from V and 2 bases from J; junction bases left unmatched: 2. This CDR3 contains 15 residues. The CDR3 loop reads CASSLEAGGPYEQYF. As DNA, the CDR3 is TGCGCCAGCAGCTTGGAAGCGGGAGGGCCCTACGAGCAGTACTTC.

The gene calls are TRBV29-1 and TRBJ2-1; 10 bases match TRBD2. CDR3 length: 15 amino acids. Germline-derived CDR1 and CDR2 are SQVTM and ANQGSEA. V dropped 4 bases and J dropped 2; count of bases not matched to a gene: 5. The CDR3, as DNA: TGCAGCGTTGGTACTAGCGGGACCACCTACAATGAGCAGTTCTTC. Protein: CSVGTSGTTYNEQFF.

This clone was seen a few times. V usage is TRBV6-6 and J usage is TRBJ2-3; 10 bases map to TRBD2. This CDR3 is built from 20 residues. The germline CDR1 and CDR2 sequences are MNHNY and SVGAGI (reference sequence). Trimming removed 6 bases from V and 3 bases from J; junction bases left unmatched: 21. The CDR3 loop reads CASSRTGNTLGSGRTDTQYF. As DNA, the CDR3 is TGTGCCAGCAGCCGAACAGGGAATACTCTTGGTAGCGGGAGGACAGATACGCAGTATTTT.

This rearrangement joins TRBV28 to TRBJ1-2; D is perhaps TRBD1 (6 bases). This CDR3 is 15 amino acids long. V gave up 3 bases and J gave up 2 bases, with 13 bases separating them. The germline V gene encodes CDR1 MDHEN and CDR2 SYDVKM. In DNA form, the CDR3 reads TGTGCCAGCAGTTTCCAGGGGCCGAAAAACTATGGCTACACCTTC. This gives the protein CASSFQGPKNYGYTF.

This chain joins TRBV12-3 or TRBV12-4 and TRBJ1-6; D is unclear. This CDR3 region has 12 residues. Trimming took off 1 base at V and 9 bases at J, with 4 bases between the two ends. The CDR3 sequence is CASSLDRSPLHF. CDR3 nucleotides: TGTGCCAGCAGTTTAGATCGTTCACCCCTCCACTTT.

The chain joins TRBV19 to TRBJ2-4; no definite D call. This CDR3 spans 13 amino acids. Per the germline V gene, CDR1 is LNHDA and CDR2 is SQIVND (reference sequence). V was cut by 7 bases and J by 0 bases, with 7 bases left in between. This CDR3 reads CASTESAKNIQYF. In nucleotides, the CDR3 is TGTGCCAGTACGGAGTCAGCCAAAAACATTCAGTACTTC.

V and J are TRBV5-8 and TRBJ1-5; TRBD1 might be the D (5 bases). V was pared by 0 bases and J by 6 bases, with 13 bases between. Germline V lookup: CDR1 SGHTS, CDR2 YDEGEE. This CDR3 region has 15 residues. The chain's CDR3 is CASSLVQVISQPQHF. CDR3 nucleotides: TGTGCCAGCAGCTTGGTACAGGTTATTAGTCAGCCCCAGCATTTT.

The chain has TRBV10-2 and TRBJ1-1, with a weak D call TRBD1 (5 bases). The CDR3 consists of 12 residues. Germline loops: CDR1 WSHSY, CDR2 SAAADI. Between the trimmed V and J ends, which lost 3 bases and 8 bases, there was a span of 10 bases. The CDR3 DNA sequence: TGCGCCAGCAGTGAAGGGGCAACCGAAGCTTTCTTT. Encoded protein: CASSEGATEAFF.

This chain joins TRBV7-2 and TRBJ1-3, with D hard to call. The V gene's germline CDR1 is SGHTA and CDR2 FQGNSA. V was clipped by 4 bases and J by 4 bases, with 14 bases between them. The CDR3 loop spans 15 amino acids. CDR3 DNA: TGTGCCAGCAGCTCGACGGGAAGTCCCGGAAACACCATATATTTT. As protein: CASSSTGSPGNTIYF.

There are a few counts of this clone. This rearrangement joins TRBV4-2 to TRBJ2-2, with D maybe TRBD1 (6 bases). Trimming stripped 0 bases from V and 0 bases from J, with 8 bases between. This CDR3 is built from 16 residues. Germline CDR1 and CDR2: LGHNA and YNFKEQ. The CDR3 nucleotides are TGTGCCAGCAGCCAAGACAGGGGAACGAACACCGGGGAGCTGTTTTTT. It translates to CASSQDRGTNTGELFF.

The chain links TRBV7-2 to TRBJ1-2; 8 positions agree with TRBD1. The CDR3 length is 16 residues. The ends lost 5 bases at V and 5 bases at J; junction bases unmatched: 13. Germline loops: CDR1 SGHTA, CDR2 FQGNSA. CDR3 coding DNA: TGTGCCAGCAGCCCAGATTGGACAGGGTTGGGGTATGGCTACACCTTC. Translation: CASSPDWTGLGYGYTF.

The chain couples TRBV5-1 to TRBJ2-7; a weak D match, TRBD2 (6 bases). Germline loops: CDR1 SGHRS, CDR2 YFSETQ. V was trimmed by 0 bases and J by 6 bases, leaving 16 bases between them. The CDR3 is made up of 15 amino acids. The CDR3 is CASSLGRARAGEQYF. The CDR3 DNA is TGCGCCAGCAGCTTGGGGAGGGCCAGGGCAGGCGAGCAGTACTTC.

The chain recombines TRBV29-1 with TRBJ1-6, with unresolved D. The ends were cut back, 7 bases at V and 5 bases at J, with 12 bases in the middle. Looked up from germline, CDR1 is SQVTM and CDR2 is ANQGSEA. The CDR3 is made up of 13 amino acids. Here the CDR3 DNA reads TGCAGCGCCAAGTGGCAGGATAATTCACCCCTCCACTTT. Its protein product is CSAKWQDNSPLHF.

Turning to this clone: In the same sample, other DNA sequences code for this CDR3. This chain connects TRBV4-2 to TRBJ1-5, with a possible D match to TRBD1 (5 bases). CDR3 length: 15 residues. Germline CDR1 reads LGHNA; CDR2 reads YNFKEQ. V was shortened by 0 bases and J by 3 bases, with 9 bases between the two germline ends. The CDR3, as DNA: TGTGCCAGCAGCCAAGATAGACAGCCCAATCAGCCCCAGCATTTT. Protein sequence: CASSQDRQPNQPQHF.

This chain uses TRBV27 with TRBJ1-1; D is ambiguous. V shed 3 bases and J shed 4 bases, with 9 bases lying between them. The CDR3 consists of 13 residues. Germline V gene data show CDR1 as MNHEY and CDR2 as SMNVEV (reference sequence). The CDR3 bases are TGTGCCAGCAGTTTGGTGGCGGGCACTGAAGCTTTCTTT. Translating it yields CASSLVAGTEAFF.

V is TRBV7-2 and J is TRBJ1-5; maybe TRBD1 (5 bases). Germline V gene lookup returns CDR1 SGHTA and CDR2 FQGNSA. The CDR3 consists of 14 residues. Deletions cut 5 bases from V and 2 bases from J, with 10 bases between. DNA of the CDR3: TGTGCCAGCAGCCAGTGGGGCGGCAATCAGCCCCAGCATTTT. Translating it yields CASSQWGGNQPQHF. Together with reference TRBV7-2 and TRBJ1-5, the CDR3 gives the full variable domain: GAGVSQSPSNKVTEKGKDVELRCDPISGHTALYWYRQSLGQGLEFLIYFQGNSAPDKSGLPSDRFSAERTGGSVSTLTIQRTQQEDSAVYLCASSQWGGNQPQHFGDGTRLSIL.

V is TRBV11-2 and J is TRBJ2-3; 10 bases align to TRBD2. The germline gives CDR1 SGHAT, CDR2 FQNNGV. There are 16 residues in the CDR3. V was pared by 5 bases and J by 6 bases, with 11 bases of the junction left unmatched. The CDR3 loop reads CASSTRTSGNRDTQYF. CDR3 DNA sequence: TGTGCCAGCAGCACTCGGACTAGCGGTAACAGGGATACGCAGTATTTT. Together with reference TRBV11-2 and TRBJ2-3, the CDR3 gives the full variable domain: EAGVAQSPRYKIIEKRQSVAFWCNPISGHATLYWYQQILGQGPKLLIQFQNNGVVDDSQLPKDRFSAERLKGVDSTLKIQPAKLEDSAVYLCASSTRTSGNRDTQYFGPGTRLTVL.

The chain is built from TRBV30 and TRBJ2-7, with D perhaps matching TRBD2 (5 bases). The CDR3 has 17 residues. The V and J ends lost 6 bases and 0 bases respectively, with 24 bases between them. Germline V gene lookup returns CDR1 GTSNPN and CDR2 SVGIG (reference sequence). CDR3 nucleotide sequence: TGTGCCTGCGATAAGAGCGGAAACCGATATTACTCCTACGAGCAGTACTTC. This codes for CACDKSGNRYYSYEQYF.

V gene TRBV5-1 combines with J gene TRBJ1-2; possible D gene TRBD1, 5 bases. Trimming left V 0 bases short and J 7 bases short, with 10 bases between. From germline, CDR1 is SGHRS and CDR2 YFSETQ. The CDR3 extends over 13 amino acids. In DNA, the CDR3 is TGCGCCAGCAGCTTGGGAAGCGGGGCTGGCTACACCTTC. This codes for CASSLGSGAGYTF.

The chain carries TRBV10-1 and TRBJ1-1; D perhaps matches TRBD1 (5 bases). Deletions cut 4 bases from V and 4 bases from J, with 25 bases between. The CDR3 runs to 18 residues. CDR1 and CDR2 from the germline V gene are WNHNN and SYGVQD (reference sequence). CDR3 protein: CASSASGQGRWGSTEAFF. CDR3 coding DNA: TGCGCCAGCAGTGCGTCGGGGCAGGGTAGGTGGGGCAGCACTGAAGCTTTCTTT.

The CDR3, as DNA: TGCAGCGTCGAGGGGGAAACCGGGGAGCTGTTTTTT. It is translated as CSVEGETGELFF. This chain uses TRBV29-1 with TRBJ2-2; D is perhaps TRBD1 (6 bases). Trimming took 6 bases from V and 5 from J, leaving 10 bases between them. Germline-derived CDR1 and CDR2 are SQVTM and ANQGSEA. The CDR3 is 12 residues long.